The rows below give T cell receptor beta chains drawn from one sample of a study of shared clonotypes between healthy human individuals. The table came from immunoSEQ multiplex PCR; TCRdb's copy has only in-frame clones and leaves some out. The sample includes under 2,500,000 clones, under 97% of them seen just once. The sample was naive CD4+ T cells sorted from blood. These receptors all stem from a man between 18 and 35 years old in good health. Both conserved end residues are part of each CDR3. Fields, in order: clone size, V gene, D gene, J gene, CDR3 DNA, CDR3 protein. The D gene is left open where the match is weak. Some rows have no size entry. The others give once, few or many, or a class for an expanded clone.

.,TRBV18,.,TRBJ2-4,TGTGCCAGCAGACCGTTAGGGGACCAATTGAACATTCAGTACTTC,CASRPLGDQLNIQYF
.,TRBV2,TRBD1,TRBJ2-5,TGTGCCAGCAGGACGGGACAGTCAGACCAAGAGACCCAGTACTTC,CASRTGQSDQETQYF
.,TRBV5-1,TRBD1,TRBJ2-1,TGCGCCAGCAGTGGACAGGGGGCGATCCACAATGAGCAGTTCTTC,CASSGQGAIHNEQFF
.,TRBV28,.,TRBJ1-2,TGTGCCAGCATCCCCCGGCAGGAGGGGGGTGGCTACACCTTC,CASIPRQEGGGYTF
.,TRBV28,.,TRBJ1-2,TGTGCCAGCAGTTTAGTATCAGCTAACTATGGCTACACCTTC,CASSLVSANYGYTF
once,TRBV2,TRBD2,TRBJ2-5,TGTGCCAGCAGTGGAGCGGGATACCAAGAGACCCAGTACTTC,CASSGAGYQETQYF
.,TRBV7-9,TRBD1,TRBJ2-2,TGTGCCAGCAGCCGTGGGGACAGGGTCACCGGGGAGCTGTTTTTT,CASSRGDRVTGELFF
.,TRBV7-2,.,TRBJ1-6,TGTGCCAGCAGCTTATTAGGAGGAGATAATTCACCCCTCCACTTT,CASSLLGGDNSPLHF
once,TRBV9,.,TRBJ2-7,TGTGCCAGCAGCGTAAGAGGGTCCGCAGACGAACAGTACTTC,CASSVRGSADEQYF
.,TRBV10-2,TRBD2,TRBJ2-3,TGCGCCAGCATAGACAGTAGGCGGGGGAATACGCAGTATTTT,CASIDSRRGNTQYF
.,TRBV5-6,.,TRBJ1-2,TGTGCCAGCAGCCCGCAGGGTGGAAATCTGGGCTACACCTTC,CASSPQGGNLGYTF
.,TRBV11-1,.,TRBJ2-5,TGTGCCAGCAGCTCCCACAGTTGGGGGCTCCTTCAAGAGACCCAGTACTTC,CASSSHSWGLLQETQYF
.,TRBV11-1,TRBD1,TRBJ1-6,TGTGCCAGCAGCCTGACAGGGGTTAAGGATTCACCCCTCCACTTT,CASSLTGVKDSPLHF
.,TRBV6-1,.,TRBJ1-3,TGTGCCAGCAGTGCCCAGAACTCTGGAAACACCATATATTTT,CASSAQNSGNTIYF
.,TRBV29-1,.,TRBJ1-2,TGCAGCGCGTCGAGGGCGGCCGAGGGCTACACCTTC,CSASRAAEGYTF
.,TRBV30,.,TRBJ1-6,TGTGCCTGGAGTCGGGTTAATTCACCCCTCCACTTT,CAWSRVNSPLHF
.,TRBV11-2,.,TRBJ1-5,TGTGCCAGCAGCTTACGGGCTACGGGCGTGCCCCAGCATTTT,CASSLRATGVPQHF
.,TRBV6-1,.,TRBJ1-1,TGTGCCAGCAGTGCAGACCCGTCCCCGAACACTGAAGCTTTCTTT,CASSADPSPNTEAFF
.,TRBV7-6,.,TRBJ1-1,TGTGCCAGCAGACCAGGGGAGGGGTGGACTGAAGCTTTCTTT,CASRPGEGWTEAFF
.,TRBV2,.,TRBJ1-3,TGTGCCAGCAGTGAAACCGATACTAGAGGAAACACCATATATTTT,CASSETDTRGNTIYF
once,TRBV10-2,.,TRBJ1-2,TGCGCCAGCAGCCCTACGGGGGACCCATATGGCTACACCTTC,CASSPTGDPYGYTF
once,TRBV7-2,TRBD2,TRBJ2-5,TGTGCCAGCAGCTTAGGTCCTGGACTAGCGGAAGAGACCCAGTACTTC,CASSLGPGLAEETQYF
.,TRBV29-1,.,TRBJ2-7,TGCAGCGTTGAAACAGGGACCGACGAGCAGTACTTC,CSVETGTDEQYF
.,TRBV2,.,TRBJ1-3,TGTGCCAGCAGGGGTGGGAACTCTGGAAACACCATATATTTT,CASRGGNSGNTIYF
.,TRBV30,TRBD1,TRBJ1-1,TGTGCCTGGAGCGGACAGGTGAACACTGAAGCTTTCTTT,CAWSGQVNTEAFF
.,TRBV28,TRBD1,TRBJ1-4,TGTGCCAGCAGTTCCCCCTCGACGGGACAGAATGAAAAACTGTTTTTT,CASSSPSTGQNEKLFF
.,TRBV2,.,TRBJ1-2,TGTGCCAGCATGACGGCAGGGGTCGGCTATGGCTACACCTTC,CASMTAGVGYGYTF
.,TRBV7-2,.,TRBJ1-2,TGTGCCAGCAGCCCAGAGAGTACCCGCTACACCTTC,CASSPESTRYTF
.,TRBV19,.,TRBJ1-5,TGTGCCAGTAGCCGGAGCAATCAGCCCCAGCATTTT,CASSRSNQPQHF
.,TRBV9,.,TRBJ2-2,TGTGCCAGCAGCTCTAGGGGCGAGAACACCGGGGAGCTGTTTTTT,CASSSRGENTGELFF
.,TRBV6-5,TRBD1,TRBJ1-1,TGTGCCAGCAGAGAGACAGGGGTAGCCACTGAAGCTTTCTTT,CASRETGVATEAFF
.,TRBV4-1,TRBD2,TRBJ2-7,TGCGCCAGCAGCCAAGGGATCTTTGGGACTAGCGGGAGGTTCGCCTACGAGCAGTACTTC,CASSQGIFGTSGRFAYEQYF
.,TRBV7-9,.,TRBJ2-7,TGTGCCAGCAGCCCCGGGACCCCCTTCTACGAGCAGTACTTC,CASSPGTPFYEQYF
once,TRBV7-7,TRBD1,TRBJ1-1,TGTGCTAGCAGTAGTTCGGGACAGGGTTTTCTTGGAGGTGTGAACACTGAAGCTTTCTTT,CASSSSGQGFLGGVNTEAFF
.,TRBV11-2,TRBD2,TRBJ2-7,TGTGCCAGCAGCTTAGGGCGGGGGGCGGCCTACGAGCAGTACTTC,CASSLGRGAAYEQYF
.,TRBV28,.,TRBJ1-5,TGTGCCAGCATCGGACAGTACCGTCCCAGCAATCAGCCCCAGCATTTT,CASIGQYRPSNQPQHF
.,TRBV7-6,TRBD1,TRBJ1-6,TGTGCCAGCAGCGTGGGACAGAATTCACCCCTCCACTTT,CASSVGQNSPLHF
.,TRBV7-2,TRBD2,TRBJ2-7,TGTGCCAGCAGCTTAGGGCCTAGCGGGAGTTACGAGCAGTACTTC,CASSLGPSGSYEQYF
.,TRBV27,.,TRBJ2-3,TGTGCCAGCAGTTCCCGACTTGGCTTAGATACGCAGTATTTT,CASSSRLGLDTQYF
.,TRBV19,.,TRBJ2-2,TGTGCCAGTAGTTCTCCAGGGAACACCGGGGAGCTGTTTTTT,CASSSPGNTGELFF
.,TRBV27,.,TRBJ1-5,TGTGCCAGCAGGCGGTCTAGCAATCAGCCCCAGCATTTT,CASRRSSNQPQHF